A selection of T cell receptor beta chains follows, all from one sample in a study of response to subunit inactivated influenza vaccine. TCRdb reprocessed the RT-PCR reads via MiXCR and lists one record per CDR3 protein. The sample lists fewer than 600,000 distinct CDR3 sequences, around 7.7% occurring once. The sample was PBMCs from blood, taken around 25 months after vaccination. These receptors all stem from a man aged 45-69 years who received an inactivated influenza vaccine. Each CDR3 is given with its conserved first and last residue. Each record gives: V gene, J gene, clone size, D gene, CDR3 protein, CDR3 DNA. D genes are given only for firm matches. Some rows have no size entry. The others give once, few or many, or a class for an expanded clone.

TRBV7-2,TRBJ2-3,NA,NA,CASSSGVGTQYF,TGTGCCAGCAGTTCAGGGGTGGGTACGCAGTATTTT
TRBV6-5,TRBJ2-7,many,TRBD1,CASSYGTDLVEQYF,TGTGCCAGCAGTTACGGGACAGATTTGGTCGAGCAGTACTTC
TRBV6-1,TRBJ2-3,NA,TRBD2,CASSSGTSGYTDTQYF,TGTGCCAGCAGCTCCGGGACTAGCGGATACACAGATACGCAGTATTTT
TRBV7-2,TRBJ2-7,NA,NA,CASSLAQIGGNSYEQYF,TGTGCCAGCAGCTTAGCTCAAATAGGAGGGAACTCCTACGAGCAGTACTTC
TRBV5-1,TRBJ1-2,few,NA,CASSPNLGVGRYGYTF,TGCGCCAGCAGCCCGAACCTGGGGGTGGGCCGTTATGGCTACACCTTC
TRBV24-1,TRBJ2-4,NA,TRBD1,CATSDWTGGEGIQYF,TGTGCCACCAGTGATTGGACAGGGGGAGAAGGCATTCAGTACTTC
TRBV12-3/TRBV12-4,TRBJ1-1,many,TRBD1,CASARQGASGAFF,TGTGCCAGTGCCCGACAGGGGGCCTCTGGTGCTTTCTTT
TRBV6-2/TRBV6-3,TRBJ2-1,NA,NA,CATGWRGFYEQFF,TGTGCCACCGGGTGGAGGGGGTTCTATGAGCAGTTCTTC
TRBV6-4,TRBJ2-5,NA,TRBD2,CASSPTGTSGRIRQETQYF,TGTGCCAGCAGTCCCACTGGGACTAGCGGGAGGATTAGGCAAGAGACCCAGTACTTC
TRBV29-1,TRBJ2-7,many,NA,CSVGAKNGGYEQYF,TGCAGCGTTGGGGCCAAGAACGGGGGCTACGAGCAGTACTTC
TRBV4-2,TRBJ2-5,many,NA,CASSQDTQQQETQYF,TGTGCCAGCAGCCAAGATACGCAGCAGCAAGAGACCCAGTACTTC
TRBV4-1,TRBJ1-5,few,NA,CASSRKADETGSNQPQHF,TGCGCCAGCAGCCGGAAAGCCGACGAGACTGGGAGCAATCAGCCCCAGCATTTT
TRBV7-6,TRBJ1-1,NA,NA,CASTSTGRVGAFF,TGTGCCAGCACCTCTACAGGGAGGGTGGGAGCTTTCTTT
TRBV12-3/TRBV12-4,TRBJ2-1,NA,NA,CASRGQINGNEQFF,TGTGCCAGCAGAGGACAGATTAATGGGAATGAGCAGTTCTTC
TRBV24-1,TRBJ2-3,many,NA,CATSDPGTYTDTQYF,TGTGCCACCAGTGATCCCGGGACATACACAGATACGCAGTATTTT
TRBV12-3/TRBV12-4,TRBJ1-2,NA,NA,CASSKTEYGYTF,TGTGCCAGCAGTAAGACGGAGTATGGCTACACCTTC
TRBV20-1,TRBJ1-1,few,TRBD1,CSARDRTGERTEAFF,TGCAGTGCTAGAGATCGAACAGGGGAACGGACTGAAGCTTTCTTT
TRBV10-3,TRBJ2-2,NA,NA,CAISPSQGGAGELFF,TGTGCCATCAGCCCTAGTCAGGGGGGCGCCGGGGAGCTGTTTTTT
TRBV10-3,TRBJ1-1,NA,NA,CAISEREVNTEAFF,TGTGCCATCAGTGAACGGGAAGTGAACACTGAAGCTTTCTTT
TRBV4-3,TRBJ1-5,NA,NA,CASSQDTAEGQPQHF,TGCGCCAGCAGCCAAGACACAGCGGAGGGGCAGCCCCAGCATTTT
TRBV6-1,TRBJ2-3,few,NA,CAHSWVGDTQYF,TGTGCCCACAGTTGGGTTGGGGATACGCAGTATTTT
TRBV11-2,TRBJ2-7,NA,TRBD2,CASTKGGSGRAYEQYF,TGTGCCAGCACCAAAGGGGGTAGCGGGAGGGCCTACGAGCAGTACTTC
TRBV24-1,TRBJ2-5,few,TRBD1,CATSDRSGQGLRGETQYF,TGTGCCACCAGTGATAGGTCGGGACAGGGGTTAAGAGGAGAGACCCAGTACTTC
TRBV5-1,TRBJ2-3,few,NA,CASSFGNGIGTDTQYF,NA
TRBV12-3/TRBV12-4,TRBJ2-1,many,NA,CASSSGGSNEQFF,TGTGCCAGCAGTTCGGGCGGCAGCAATGAGCAGTTCTTC
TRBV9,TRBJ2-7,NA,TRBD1,CASSAGQAATYEQYF,TGTGCCAGCAGCGCCGGACAGGCAGCTACCTACGAGCAGTACTTC
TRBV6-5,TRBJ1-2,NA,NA,CASSSATSGDYGYTF,TGTGCCAGCAGTTCTGCCACTTCAGGCGACTATGGCTACACCTTC
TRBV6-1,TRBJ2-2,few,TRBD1,CASRPGQTNTGELFF,TGTGCCAGCAGACCGGGACAGACCAACACCGGGGAGCTGTTTTTT
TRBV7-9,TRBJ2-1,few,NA,CASSANRYNEQFF,TGTGCCAGCAGCGCCAATCGTTACAATGAGCAGTTCTTC
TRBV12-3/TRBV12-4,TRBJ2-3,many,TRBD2,CASRRLAGVPDTQYF,TGTGCCAGCAGAAGACTAGCGGGAGTCCCAGATACGCAGTATTTT
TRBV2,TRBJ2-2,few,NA,CASNREGTGELFF,TGTGCCAGTAACAGGGAGGGCACCGGGGAGCTGTTTTTT
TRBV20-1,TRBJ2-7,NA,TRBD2,CSASRTSVAYEQYF,TGCAGTGCTTCCAGGACTAGCGTAGCCTACGAGCAGTACTTC
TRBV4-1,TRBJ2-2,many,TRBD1,CASSRLGQGTVRLFF,TGCGCCAGCAGCCGCCTGGGACAGGGGACTGTACGGCTGTTTTTT
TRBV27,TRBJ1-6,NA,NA,CASSLSSLPGSPLHF,TGTGCCAGCAGTTTATCGTCGCTACCGGGCTCACCCCTCCACTTT
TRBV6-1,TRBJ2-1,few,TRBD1,CASRQGQGRNEQFF,TGTGCCAGCAGGCAGGGACAGGGTAGGAATGAGCAGTTCTTC
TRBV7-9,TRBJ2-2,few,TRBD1,CASISGTVLANTGELFF,TGTGCCAGCATTTCCGGGACAGTACTCGCGAACACCGGGGAGCTGTTTTTT
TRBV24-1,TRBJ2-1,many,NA,CATSATRDNEQFF,TGTGCCACCAGTGCCACTAGAGACAATGAGCAGTTCTTC
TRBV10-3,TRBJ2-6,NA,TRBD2,CAISARLAGTSGANVLTF,TGTGCCATCAGTGCCCGACTAGCGGGGACCTCTGGGGCCAACGTCCTGACTTTC
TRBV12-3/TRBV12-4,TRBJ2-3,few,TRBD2,CASSSLAGGTADTQYF,TGTGCCAGCAGTTCCCTAGCGGGAGGGACGGCAGATACGCAGTATTTT
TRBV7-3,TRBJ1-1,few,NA,CSSSQSMNTEAFF,TGTTCCAGCAGCCAGAGCATGAACACTGAAGCTTTCTTT
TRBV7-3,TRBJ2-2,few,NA,CASSLTKDTGELFF,TGTGCCAGCAGCCTTACAAAAGACACCGGGGAGCTGTTTTTT
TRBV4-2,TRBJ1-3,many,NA,CASSQESYSVGNTIYF,TGTGCCAGCAGCCAAGAGTCGTACAGCGTGGGGAACACCATATATTTT
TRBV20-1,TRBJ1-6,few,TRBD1,CSAFRTGSSYNSPLHF,TGCAGTGCTTTCCGGACAGGGAGCTCCTATAATTCACCCCTCCACTTT
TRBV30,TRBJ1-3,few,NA,CAWANQHGNTIYF,TGTGCCTGGGCAAACCAACATGGAAACACCATATATTTT
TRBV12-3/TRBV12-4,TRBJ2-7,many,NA,CASGGYEQYF,TGTGCCAGCGGCGGCTACGAGCAGTACTTC
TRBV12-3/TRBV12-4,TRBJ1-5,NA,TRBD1,CASSFSTGQGGQPQHF,TGTGCCAGCAGTTTCTCAACCGGACAGGGGGGTCAGCCCCAGCATTTT
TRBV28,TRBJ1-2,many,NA,CASSTGLYGYTF,TGTGCCAGCAGTACGGGACTTTATGGCTACACCTTC
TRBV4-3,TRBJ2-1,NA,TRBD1,CASSLGSNRGSYNEQFF,TGCGCCAGCAGCCTTGGATCAAACAGGGGCTCCTACAATGAGCAGTTCTTC